This T cell receptor beta chain came from a study of tumor and adjacent non-tumor tissue in lung cancer. The library came from three nested PCR rounds adapted from ARM-PCR protocols. Using its own MiXCR run on the multiplex PCR reads, TCRdb lists one record per CDR3 protein. The sample lists under 250,000 distinct CDR3 sequences; 70% to 75% were seen once. A remark on this clonotype: Its antigen is unknown.

Regarding the study as a whole: Tumor repertoires had a smaller top 100 clone share than normal lung.

This CDR3 is built from 15 residues. From germline, CDR1 is MDHEN and CDR2 SYDVKM. V shed 10 bases and J shed 0 bases, with 19 bases lying between them. The template was RNA from unsorted bulk tissue. Newly diagnosed lung cancer patients had thoracic surgery in China, August–November 2014, without prior chemotherapy. This TCR was recovered from a man in his 60s with non-small cell lung cancer. The chain recombines TRBV28 with TRBJ2-7; unclear D gene. Specimen: lung tumor tissue. The CDR3 DNA reads as TGTGCCACTCTCTCTTGTTCAGGAAGCTCCTACGAGCAGTACTTC. It yields the protein CATLSCSGSSYEQYF.